The 24 T cell receptor beta chains below come from one sample, sequenced in a study of blood T cell repertoires in COVID-19. Assay used: immunoSEQ multiplex PCR; TCRdb lists only in-frame clones, some missing. The data hold around 220,000 clones, with about 84% observed a single time. The sequenced sample consisted of peripheral blood. The receptors stem from a woman older than 75 with COVID-19, enrolled during active disease.

V is TRBV29-1 and J is TRBJ1-2, with no clear D. This CDR3 is built from 11 residues. The germline gives CDR1 SQVTM, CDR2 ANQGSEA. Trimming removed 3 bases from V and 8 bases from J, with 10 bases in between. CDR3 sequence (DNA): TGCAGCGTTGACTCCCAGTGGGGCTACACCTTC. Amino acids: CSVDSQWGYTF.

V usage is TRBV24-1 and J usage is TRBJ2-7, with D possibly being TRBD2 (6 bases). The V and J ends lost 5 bases and 4 bases respectively, with 8 bases between them. The CDR3 length is 12 residues. Germline CDR1 and CDR2: KGHDR and SFDVKD. The CDR3 here is CATSVSGYEQYF. The DNA of the CDR3 is TGTGCCACCAGTGTAAGCGGGTACGAGCAGTACTTC.

The chain is built from TRBV19 and TRBJ1-3; D unresolved. CDR1 and CDR2 (germline): LNHDA, SQIVND (reference sequence). The CDR3 has 14 amino acids. V was pared by 7 bases and J by 0 bases, with 10 bases between. CDR3 sequence reads: CASKTGYSGNTIYF. The DNA of the CDR3 is TGTGCCAGTAAGACGGGATACTCTGGAAACACCATATATTTT.

CDR3 residues: CASSQGLGGEQYF. The DNA for the CDR3 is TGTGCCAGCAGCCAAGGACTAGGCGGCGAGCAGTACTTC. The V and J genes are TRBV3-1 (or the pseudogene TRBV3-2) and TRBJ2-7; possible D gene TRBD2, 6 bases. The germline V gene has CDR1 LGHDT and CDR2 YNNKEL (reference sequence). The CDR3 is 13 residues long. V was pared by 1 base and J by 6 bases, with 10 bases between.

The chain recombines TRBV7-6 with TRBJ1-4; 10 bases line up with TRBD1. The CDR3 covers 15 residues. CDR1 SGHVS and CDR2 FNYEAQ come from the germline V gene. V was pared by 5 bases and J by 3 bases, with 3 bases of the junction left unmatched. As DNA, the CDR3 is TGTGCCAGCAGCCCCGGGACAGGGGCTAATGAAAAACTGTTTTTT. It yields the protein CASSPGTGANEKLFF.

The chain couples TRBV29-1 to TRBJ2-7; 7 bases line up with TRBD2. The CDR3 runs 12 residues. Trimming removed 4 bases from V and 5 bases from J; junction bases left unmatched: 5. Germline CDR1 SQVTM, CDR2 ANQGSEA. The CDR3 is CSVGISGNEQYF. The CDR3, as DNA: TGCAGCGTTGGGATAAGCGGGAACGAGCAGTACTTC.

This chain uses TRBV2 with TRBJ2-2, with a possible D match to TRBD1 (6 bases). V was pared by 5 bases and J by 4 bases, with 14 bases between. Looked up from germline, CDR1 is SNHLY and CDR2 is FYNNEI. CDR3 length equals 15 residues. CDR3 sequence reads: CASSLQGRGTGELFF. The CDR3 DNA reads TGTGCCAGCAGTTTACAGGGACGTGGCACCGGGGAGCTGTTTTTT.

The chain uses TRBV25-1 and TRBJ2-1; TRBD1 matches at 11 bases. Per the germline V gene, CDR1 is MGHDK and CDR2 is SYGVNS. This CDR3 has 15 amino acids. V was pared by 3 bases and J by 8 bases, with 6 bases of the junction left unmatched. Here the CDR3 reads CASSEDRTGGDEQFF. CDR3 in DNA: TGTGCCAGCAGTGAGGATAGGACAGGGGGCGATGAGCAGTTCTTC.

The genes are TRBV7-8 and TRBJ1-2, with 9 positions matching TRBD1. Germline values: CDR1 SGHVS, CDR2 FQNEAQ. V lost 5 bases to trimming and J lost 3 bases; unmatched junction nucleotides: 13. This CDR3 region has 17 residues. The CDR3: CASSRRRTGGNDYGYTF. CDR3 bases: TGTGCCAGCAGCCGGAGGCGTACAGGGGGCAACGACTATGGCTACACCTTC.

The chain employs TRBV3-1 (or the pseudogene TRBV3-2) and TRBJ1-5; D is undetermined. V dropped 1 base and J dropped 5 bases, with 12 bases sitting between them. CDR1 LGHDT and CDR2 YNNKEL come from the germline V gene (reference sequence). The CDR3 sequence is 15 residues long. CDR3 region: CASSQGRARDQPQHF. The CDR3 DNA follows: TGTGCCAGCAGCCAAGGTCGAGCTCGGGATCAGCCCCAGCATTTT.

The CDR3 loop reads CASSSGTGRYEQYF. CDR3 coding DNA: TGCGCCAGCAGTAGTGGGACAGGGCGCTACGAGCAGTACTTC. J is TRBJ2-7 and V is TRBV5-1, with 9 bases identical to TRBD1. The germline V gene has CDR1 SGHRS and CDR2 YFSETQ. J gave up 3 bases and V 5 bases, and 6 bases lay outside the gene matches. The CDR3 covers 14 residues.

The chain combines TRBV5-1 with TRBJ1-2; no reliable D call. Trimming stripped 4 bases from V and 6 bases from J, with 13 bases between. Germline CDR1 reads SGHRS; CDR2 reads YFSETQ. The CDR3 runs 13 residues. DNA of the CDR3: TGCGCCAGCAGCGGGGATGGAGGCCATGGCTACACCTTC. Translation gives CASSGDGGHGYTF.

This chain uses TRBV10-3 with TRBJ1-1, with no clear D. Looked up from germline, CDR1 is ENHRY and CDR2 is SYGVKD. Trimming cost V 7 bases and J 8 bases, with 26 bases left between them. The CDR3 extends over 16 amino acids. In nucleotides, the CDR3 is TGTGCCATCATGACCCGGGCCCGGGATGGTCTGCGGGAAGCTTTCTTT. As protein: CAIMTRARDGLREAFF.

The V call is TRBV5-1, the J call TRBJ1-4; the D gene is possibly TRBD1 (6 bases). The CDR3 sequence is 16 residues long. The V gene lost 3 bases and the J gene lost 6 bases, with 18 bases spanning the gap. CDR1 is SGHRS and CDR2 is YFSETQ in the germline V gene. The chain's CDR3 is CASSSPQGWSDEKLFF. The CDR3 DNA reads as TGCGCCAGCAGCTCACCACAGGGCTGGTCGGATGAAAAACTGTTTTTT.

The chain employs TRBV6-5 and TRBJ1-1; 10 bases are shared with TRBD1. V dropped 4 bases and J dropped 5; count of bases not matched to a gene: 7. CDR1 and CDR2 (germline): MNHEY, SVGAGI. CDR3 size: 15 residues. In nucleotides, the CDR3 is TGTGCCAGCAGTTCCGACAGGGGGCGGGAAACTGAAGCTTTCTTT. Its protein is CASSSDRGRETEAFF.

This chain joins TRBV2 and TRBJ1-1; D perhaps matches TRBD1 (5 bases). Germline values: CDR1 SNHLY, CDR2 FYNNEI. The CDR3 loop spans 13 amino acids. The V end lost 6 bases, the J end lost 4 bases, and 12 bases lay between the germline ends. The CDR3 bases are TGTGCCAGCAGACAGGAAACGAGCACTGAAGCTTTCTTT. It translates to CASRQETSTEAFF.

The chain has TRBV5-6 and TRBJ2-7; a possible D gene is TRBD2 (6 bases). Germline V gene lookup returns CDR1 SGHDT and CDR2 YYEEEE. V lost 4 bases and J lost 1, with 21 bases in between. There are 17 residues in the CDR3. CDR3 sequence (DNA): TGTGCCAGCAGCCTGGCGTCTAGCGCTACTTTGTCCTACGAGCAGTACTTC. It yields the protein CASSLASSATLSYEQYF.

The chain links TRBV4-1 to TRBJ1-1; no definite D call. Germline CDR1 reads MGHRA; CDR2 reads YSYEKL. The V end was cut by 4 bases, the J end by 0 bases, with 18 bases between. CDR3 length: 17 amino acids. This CDR3 reads CASSLGRPVRMNTEAFF. Written as DNA, the CDR3 is TGCGCCAGCAGCCTCGGGAGGCCAGTCCGGATGAACACTGAAGCTTTCTTT.

The rearrangement uses TRBV12-2 and TRBJ2-5; the DNA was not compared with TRBD2, the D call given in the table. TRBV12-2 is a pseudogene locus. The CDR3 extends over 15 amino acids. In DNA, the CDR3 is TGTGCAAGTCGCCTCAGACTAGCGGGGGTTGAGACCCAGTACTTC. Amino acids: CASRLRLAGVETQYF.

A word on this clone: This sample also contains other DNA sequences that code for the same CDR3. J is TRBJ1-2 and V is TRBV5-1; 7 nucleotides line up with TRBD1. Germline CDR1 and CDR2: SGHRS and YFSETQ. Germline trimming cut 4 bases from V and 0 bases from J; bases unmatched to any gene: 3. CDR3 length equals 14 residues. The CDR3 here is CASSPGTANYGYTF. The CDR3 DNA follows: TGCGCCAGCAGCCCGGGGACAGCTAACTATGGCTACACCTTC. The full variable domain, rest sourced from reference TRBV5-1 and TRBJ1-2, is KAGVTQTPRYLIKTRGQQVTLSCSPISGHRSVSWYQQTPGQGLQFLFEYFSETQRNKGNFPGRFSGRQFSNSRSEMNVSTLELGDSALYLCASSPGTANYGYTFGSGTRLTVV.

The chain has TRBV10-3 and TRBJ2-1, with TRBD2 as a possible D gene (6 bases). The CDR3 consists of 16 residues. The V end was cut by 3 bases, the J end by 3 bases, with 15 bases between. Germline CDR1 reads ENHRY; CDR2 reads SYGVKD. For the CDR3, the DNA is TGTGCCATCAGTGATGGGACTTCCATCGGCTACAATGAGCAGTTCTTC. Its translation: CAISDGTSIGYNEQFF.

The genes are TRBV4-2 and TRBJ1-2; 8 bases match TRBD1. Trimming at V came to 3 bases and at J to 8 bases, leaving 8 bases not matched to a gene. The CDR3 runs 14 residues. Germline V lookup: CDR1 LGHNA, CDR2 YNFKEQ. CDR3 loop: CASSQTAGGGGYTF. The CDR3 DNA is TGTGCCAGCAGCCAGACAGCAGGGGGCGGAGGCTACACCTTC.

This chain uses TRBV7-9 with TRBJ2-1; no reliable D call. Trimming removed 3 bases from V and 7 bases from J, with 4 bases in between. The germline CDR1 and CDR2 sequences are SEHNR and FQNEAQ (reference sequence). The CDR3 length is 11 residues. Here the CDR3 DNA reads TGTGCCAGCAGCTTGGAGAATGAGCAGTTCTTC. This encodes CASSLENEQFF.

This sequence joins TRBV3-1 (or the pseudogene TRBV3-2) and TRBJ2-3, with D possibly TRBD2 on 6 matching bases. The V gene lost 4 bases and the J gene lost 4 bases, with 18 bases spanning the gap. The germline CDR1 and CDR2 sequences are LGHDT and YNNKEL (reference sequence). This CDR3 has 16 residues. CDR3 sequence reads: CASSPRGRGVPDTQYF. The CDR3 DNA reads as TGTGCCAGCAGCCCAAGAGGGCGGGGTGTTCCAGATACGCAGTATTTT.